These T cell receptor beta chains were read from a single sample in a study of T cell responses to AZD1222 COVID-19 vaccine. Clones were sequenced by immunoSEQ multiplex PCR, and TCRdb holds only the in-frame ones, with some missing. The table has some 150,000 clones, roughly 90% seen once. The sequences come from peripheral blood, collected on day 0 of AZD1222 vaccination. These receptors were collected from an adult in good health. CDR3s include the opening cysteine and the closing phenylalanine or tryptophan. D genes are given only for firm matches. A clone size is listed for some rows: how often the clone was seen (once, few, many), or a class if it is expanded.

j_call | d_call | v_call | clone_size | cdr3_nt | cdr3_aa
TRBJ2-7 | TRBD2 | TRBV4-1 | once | TGCGCCAGCAGCCAAGCCCTTGGAGGGAGGGCCTACGAGCAGTACTTC | CASSQALGGRAYEQYF
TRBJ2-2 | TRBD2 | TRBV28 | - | TGTGCCAGCAGTTCTAGCGGGGAGGGGACCGGGGAGCTGTTTTTT | CASSSSGEGTGELFF
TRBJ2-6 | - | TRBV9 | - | TGTGCCAGCAGCGTAGGGGGTAGACTAGCTGGGGCCAACGTCCTGACTTTC | CASSVGGRLAGANVLTF
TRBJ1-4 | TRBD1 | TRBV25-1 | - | TGTGCCAGCCGGGGCCGACAGGGGGTGGAAAAACTGTTTTTT | CASRGRQGVEKLFF
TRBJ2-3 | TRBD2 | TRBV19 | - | TGTGCCAGTAGTATTAGACAGGGACTAGCGAGTAGCACAGATACGCAGTATTTT | CASSIRQGLASSTDTQYF
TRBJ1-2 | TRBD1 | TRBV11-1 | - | TGTGCCAGCAGTTCCCTAACGGGACAGGAACATGGCTACACCTTC | CASSSLTGQEHGYTF
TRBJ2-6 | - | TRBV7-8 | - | TGTGCCAGCAGCCTACGGACCCGAAGCTCTGGGGCCAACGTCCTGACTTTC | CASSLRTRSSGANVLTF
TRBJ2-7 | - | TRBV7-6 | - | TGTGCCAGCAGCTTGGGGGATACACCCCCCTACGAGCAGTACTTC | CASSLGDTPPYEQYF
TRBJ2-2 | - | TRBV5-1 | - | TGCGCCAGCAGTAAGGTCGGGGCAACCGGGGAGCTGTTTTTT | CASSKVGATGELFF
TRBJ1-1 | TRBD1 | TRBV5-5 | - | TGTGCCAGCAGCTTGGTGGACAGGGGAGGGACTGAAGCTTTCTTT | CASSLVDRGGTEAFF
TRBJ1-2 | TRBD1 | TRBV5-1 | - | TGCGCCAGCAGCCCGGGACAGGCCATCCACTATGGCTACACCTTC | CASSPGQAIHYGYTF
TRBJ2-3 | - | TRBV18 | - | TGTGCCAGCCCGTCACCGGTTGACAGCACAGATACGCAGTATTTT | CASPSPVDSTDTQYF
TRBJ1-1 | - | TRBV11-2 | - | TGTGCCAGCAGCTTAGATTCGGCGGGACGGAACACTGAAGCTTTCTTT | CASSLDSAGRNTEAFF
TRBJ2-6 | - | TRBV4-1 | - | TGCGCCAGCAGCCGAGAAGGTCTTGGCAGGTCCTTTCTTACTGGGGCCAACGTCCTGACTTTC | CASSREGLGRSFLTGANVLTF
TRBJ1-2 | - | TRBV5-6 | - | TGTGCCAGCAGCGTAGACGGTACTGCTAACTATGGCTACACCTTC | CASSVDGTANYGYTF
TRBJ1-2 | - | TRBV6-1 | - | TGTGCCAGCAGTGAAGAGGCAGGGCTTGGCTACACCTTC | CASSEEAGLGYTF
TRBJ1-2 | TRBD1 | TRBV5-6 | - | TGTGCCAGCAGTTCCACACAGGGGTTCTATGGCTACACCTTC | CASSSTQGFYGYTF
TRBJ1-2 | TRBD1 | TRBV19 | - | TGTGCCAGTAGTGCCCTACCCGGACAGGTTCCTAACTATGGCTACACCTTC | CASSALPGQVPNYGYTF
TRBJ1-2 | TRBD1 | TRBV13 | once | TGTGCCAGCAGGACCCGAATTACTACAGGGGATGGCTACACCTTC | CASRTRITTGDGYTF
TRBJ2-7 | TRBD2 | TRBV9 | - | TGTGCCAGCAGCGCCGCCAAAGGACTAGCGGGGGTATACGAGCAGTACTTC | CASSAAKGLAGVYEQYF
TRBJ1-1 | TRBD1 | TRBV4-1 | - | TGCGCCAGCAGCCAAGATAGGACAGGGAAAGCTTTCTTT | CASSQDRTGKAFF
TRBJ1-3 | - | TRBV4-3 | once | TGCGCCAGCAGCCAAGATAGGGGCCCCGTAGGAAACACCATATATTTT | CASSQDRGPVGNTIYF
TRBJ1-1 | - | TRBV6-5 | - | TGTGCCAGCAGCAGAGGACTCAGGCACACTGAAGCTTTCTTT | CASSRGLRHTEAFF
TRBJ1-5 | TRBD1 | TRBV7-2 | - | TGTGCCAGCAGCTTAGTGGGGACAGAGAAACAGCCCCAGCATTTT | CASSLVGTEKQPQHF
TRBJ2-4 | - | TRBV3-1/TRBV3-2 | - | TGTGCCAGCAGCCATCTCAGTCTAGCCAAAAACATTCAGTACTTC | CASSHLSLAKNIQYF
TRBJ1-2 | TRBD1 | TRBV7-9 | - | TGTGCCAGCAGCCATACCTCCGGGACAGAAAACTATGGCTACACCTTC | CASSHTSGTENYGYTF
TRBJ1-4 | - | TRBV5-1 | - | TGCGCCAGCAGCTTGGGGCAGGGGCGCGTTACGAATGAAAAACTGTTTTTT | CASSLGQGRVTNEKLFF
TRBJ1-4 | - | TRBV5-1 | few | TGCGCCAGCAGCCCGGCAGTTGGGGCAACTAATGAAAAACTGTTTTTT | CASSPAVGATNEKLFF
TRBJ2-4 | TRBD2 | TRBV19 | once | TGTGCCAGTAGTATTCTTAGCGGGAGTTCCAAAAACATTCAGTACTTC | CASSILSGSSKNIQYF
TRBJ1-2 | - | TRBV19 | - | TGTGCCAGTAGTATAAACAGGGCCCATGGCTACACCTTC | CASSINRAHGYTF
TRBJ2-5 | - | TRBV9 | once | TGTGCCAGCAGCCCTTTAAGAGGTCCGGAGACCCAGTACTTC | CASSPLRGPETQYF